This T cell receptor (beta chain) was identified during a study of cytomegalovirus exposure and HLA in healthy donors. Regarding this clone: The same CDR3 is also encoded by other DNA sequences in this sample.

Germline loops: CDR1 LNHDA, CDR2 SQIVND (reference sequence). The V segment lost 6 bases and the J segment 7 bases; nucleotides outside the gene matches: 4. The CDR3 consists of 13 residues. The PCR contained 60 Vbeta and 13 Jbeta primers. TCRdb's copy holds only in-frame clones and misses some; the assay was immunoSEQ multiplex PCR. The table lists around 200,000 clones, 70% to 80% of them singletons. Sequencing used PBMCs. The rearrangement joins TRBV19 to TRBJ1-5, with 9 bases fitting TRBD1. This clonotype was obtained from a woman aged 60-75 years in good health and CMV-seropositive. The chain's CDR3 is CASRRDREQPQHF. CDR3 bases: TGTGCCAGTAGAAGGGACAGGGAACAGCCCCAGCATTTT.